The T cell receptor beta chain described here comes from a study of blood T cell repertoires in COVID-19. Overall study context: Material from acute and convalescent COVID-19 was sourced from the United States, Italy and Spain.

In the original analysis: Quantification of nucleated cells was approximated via reference gene primer amplification. Produced via immunoSEQ multiplex PCR; TCRdb's table is partial and in-frame only. D and trimming come from the DNA, and the V and J calls and clone size come from that table. The data contain 100,000 to 150,000 clones, approximately 81% of them singletons. This receptor was identified in a man aged 55 to 70 with acute or convalescent COVID-19. Sequenced input: peripheral blood.

The CDR3 here is CSVAAGGNYEQYF. CDR3 in DNA: TGCAGCGTTGCGGCCGGGGGGAACTACGAGCAGTACTTC. J is TRBJ2-7 and V is TRBV29-1; 7 positions match TRBD2. The CDR3 covers 13 residues. The V and J ends lost 4 bases and 3 bases, in that order; junction bases with no gene match: 6. CDR1 is SQVTM and CDR2 is ANQGSEA in the germline V gene.